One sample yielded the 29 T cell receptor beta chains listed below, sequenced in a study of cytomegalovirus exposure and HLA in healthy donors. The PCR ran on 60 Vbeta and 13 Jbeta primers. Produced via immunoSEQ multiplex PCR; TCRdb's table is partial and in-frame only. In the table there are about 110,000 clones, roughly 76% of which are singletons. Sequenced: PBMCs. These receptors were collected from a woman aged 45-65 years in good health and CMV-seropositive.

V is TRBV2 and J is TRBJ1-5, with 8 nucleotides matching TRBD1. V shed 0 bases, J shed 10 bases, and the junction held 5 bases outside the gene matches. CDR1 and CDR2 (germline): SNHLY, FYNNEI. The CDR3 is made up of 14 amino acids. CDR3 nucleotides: TGTGCCAGCAGTGAAGCGCAGGGGGCCGGCCCCCAGCATTTT. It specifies CASSEAQGAGPQHF. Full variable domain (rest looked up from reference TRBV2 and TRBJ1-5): EPEVTQTPSHQVTQMGQEVILRCVPISNHLYFYWYRQILGQKVEFLVSFYNNEISEKSEIFDDQFSVERPDGSNFTLKIRSTKLEDSAMYFCASSEAQGAGPQHFGDGTRLSIL.

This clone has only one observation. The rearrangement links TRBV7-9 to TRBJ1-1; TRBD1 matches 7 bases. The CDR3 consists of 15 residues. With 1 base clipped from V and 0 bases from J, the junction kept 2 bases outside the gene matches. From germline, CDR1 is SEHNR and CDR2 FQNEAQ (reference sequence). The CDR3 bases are TGTGCCAGCAGCTTAGGGACAGGACTGAACACTGAAGCTTTCTTT. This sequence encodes CASSLGTGLNTEAFF.

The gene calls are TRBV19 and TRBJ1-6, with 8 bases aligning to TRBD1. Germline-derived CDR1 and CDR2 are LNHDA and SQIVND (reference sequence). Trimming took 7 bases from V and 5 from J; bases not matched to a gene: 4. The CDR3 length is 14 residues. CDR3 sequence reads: CASTGTGDNSPLHF. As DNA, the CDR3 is TGTGCCAGTACTGGGACAGGCGATAATTCACCCCTCCACTTT.

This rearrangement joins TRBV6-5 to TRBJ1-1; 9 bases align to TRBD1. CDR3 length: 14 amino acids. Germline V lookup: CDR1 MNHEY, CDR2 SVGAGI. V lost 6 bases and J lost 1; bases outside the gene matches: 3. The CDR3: CASSMDRGNTEAFF. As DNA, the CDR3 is TGTGCCAGCAGCATGGACAGGGGGAACACTGAAGCTTTCTTT.

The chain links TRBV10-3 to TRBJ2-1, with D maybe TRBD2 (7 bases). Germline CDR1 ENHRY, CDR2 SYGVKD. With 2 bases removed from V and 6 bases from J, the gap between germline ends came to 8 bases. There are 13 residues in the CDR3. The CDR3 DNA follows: TGTGCCATCAGTGAGAGGGGGGGCAATGAGCAGTTCTTC. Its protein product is CAISERGGNEQFF.

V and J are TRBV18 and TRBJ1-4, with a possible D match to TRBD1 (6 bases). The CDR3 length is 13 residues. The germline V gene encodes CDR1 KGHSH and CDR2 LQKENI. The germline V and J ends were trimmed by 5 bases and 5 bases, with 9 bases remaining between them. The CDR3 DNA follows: TGTGCCAGCTCAATGGACAGAAATGAAAAACTGTTTTTT. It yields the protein CASSMDRNEKLFF.

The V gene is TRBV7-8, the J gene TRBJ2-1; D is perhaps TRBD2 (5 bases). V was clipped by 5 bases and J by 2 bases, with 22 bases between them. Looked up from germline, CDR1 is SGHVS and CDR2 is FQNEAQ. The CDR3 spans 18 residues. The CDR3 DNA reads TGTGCCAGCAGCCGTGTAGCCGGGGATTCTATAGCCTACAATGAGCAGTTCTTC. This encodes CASSRVAGDSIAYNEQFF.

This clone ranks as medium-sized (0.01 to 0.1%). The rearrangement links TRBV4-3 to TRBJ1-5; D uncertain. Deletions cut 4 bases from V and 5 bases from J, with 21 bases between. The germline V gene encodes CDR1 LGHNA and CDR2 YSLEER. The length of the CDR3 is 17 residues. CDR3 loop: CASSRSYSPVAHQPQHF. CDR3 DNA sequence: TGCGCCAGCAGCCGATCATACTCCCCGGTTGCTCATCAGCCCCAGCATTTT.

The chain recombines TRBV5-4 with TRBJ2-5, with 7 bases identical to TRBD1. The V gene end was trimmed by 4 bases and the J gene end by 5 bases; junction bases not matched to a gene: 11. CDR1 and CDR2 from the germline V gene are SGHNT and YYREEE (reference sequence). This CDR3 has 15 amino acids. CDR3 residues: CASSPDPRGQETQYF. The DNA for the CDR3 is TGTGCCAGCAGCCCGGACCCCCGGGGACAGGAGACCCAGTACTTC.

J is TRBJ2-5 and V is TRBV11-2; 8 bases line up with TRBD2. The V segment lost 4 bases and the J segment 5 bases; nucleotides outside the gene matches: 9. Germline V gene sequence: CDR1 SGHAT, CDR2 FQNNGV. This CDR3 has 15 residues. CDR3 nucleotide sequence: TGTGCCAGCAGCTATCTGGGGACTAGGCGGGAGACCCAGTACTTC. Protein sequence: CASSYLGTRRETQYF.

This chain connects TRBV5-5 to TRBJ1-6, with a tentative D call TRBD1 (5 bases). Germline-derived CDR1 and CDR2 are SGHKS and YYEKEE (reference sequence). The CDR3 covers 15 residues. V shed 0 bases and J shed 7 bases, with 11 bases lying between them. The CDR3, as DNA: TGTGCCAGCAGCTTGGGGGGCGGAAAAAATTCACCCCTCCACTTT. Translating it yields CASSLGGGKNSPLHF.

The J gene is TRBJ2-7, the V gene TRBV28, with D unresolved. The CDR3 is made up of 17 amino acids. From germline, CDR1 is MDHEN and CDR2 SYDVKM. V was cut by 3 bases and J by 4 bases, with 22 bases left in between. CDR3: CASSLSLSLDGRYEQYF. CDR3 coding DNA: TGTGCCAGCAGTTTGTCCCTCTCTCTTGATGGTCGGTACGAGCAGTACTTC.

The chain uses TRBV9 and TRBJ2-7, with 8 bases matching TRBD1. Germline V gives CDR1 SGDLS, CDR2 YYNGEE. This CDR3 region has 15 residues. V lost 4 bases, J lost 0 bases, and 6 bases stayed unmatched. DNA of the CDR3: TGTGCCAGCAGCCCCGGACAGGGAGGCTCCTACGAGCAGTACTTC. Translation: CASSPGQGGSYEQYF.

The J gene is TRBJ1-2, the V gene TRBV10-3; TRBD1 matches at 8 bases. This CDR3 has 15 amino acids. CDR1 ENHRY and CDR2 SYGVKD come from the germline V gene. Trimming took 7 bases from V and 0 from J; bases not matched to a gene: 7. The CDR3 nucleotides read TGTGCCATCACCTTAGACAGGGGACCTAACTATGGCTACACCTTC. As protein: CAITLDRGPNYGYTF.

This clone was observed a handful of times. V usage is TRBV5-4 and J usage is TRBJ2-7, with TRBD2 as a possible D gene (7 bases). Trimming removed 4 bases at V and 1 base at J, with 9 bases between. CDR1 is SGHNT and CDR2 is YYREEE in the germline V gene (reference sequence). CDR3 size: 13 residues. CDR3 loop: CASSEGGSYEQYF. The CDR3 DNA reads TGTGCCAGCAGCGAGGGGGGGTCCTACGAGCAGTACTTC.

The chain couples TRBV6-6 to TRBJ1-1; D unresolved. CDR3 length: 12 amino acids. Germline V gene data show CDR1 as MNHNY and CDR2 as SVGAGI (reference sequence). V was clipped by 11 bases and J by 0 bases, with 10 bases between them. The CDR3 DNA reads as TGTGCCTCCTGCGGGGTGAACACTGAAGCTTTCTTT. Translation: CASCGVNTEAFF.

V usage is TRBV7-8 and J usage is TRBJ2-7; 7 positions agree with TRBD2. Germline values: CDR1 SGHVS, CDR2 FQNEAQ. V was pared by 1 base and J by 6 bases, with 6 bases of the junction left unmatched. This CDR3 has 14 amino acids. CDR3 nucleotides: TGTGCCAGCAGCTTAGTAGGGACTATCGTCGAGCAGTACTTC. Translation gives CASSLVGTIVEQYF.

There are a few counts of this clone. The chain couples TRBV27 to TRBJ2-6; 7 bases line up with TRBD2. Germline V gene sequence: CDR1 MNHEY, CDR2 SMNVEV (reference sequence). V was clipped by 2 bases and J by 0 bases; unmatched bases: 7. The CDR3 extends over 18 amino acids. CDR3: CASSLIGEGSSGANVLTF. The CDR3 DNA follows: TGTGCCAGCAGTTTAATAGGGGAGGGAAGCTCTGGGGCCAACGTCCTGACTTTC.

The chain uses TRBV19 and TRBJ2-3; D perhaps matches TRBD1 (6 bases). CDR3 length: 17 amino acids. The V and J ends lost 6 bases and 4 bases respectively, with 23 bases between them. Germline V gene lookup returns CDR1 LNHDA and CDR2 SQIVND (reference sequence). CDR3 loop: CASRKTTGLRQADTQYF. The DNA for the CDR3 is TGTGCCAGTAGAAAAACGACAGGCCTCAGGCAGGCAGATACGCAGTATTTT.

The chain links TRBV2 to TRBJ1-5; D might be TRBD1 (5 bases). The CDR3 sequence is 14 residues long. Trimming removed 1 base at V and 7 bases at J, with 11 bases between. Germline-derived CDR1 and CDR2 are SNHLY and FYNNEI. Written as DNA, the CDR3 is TGTGCCAGCAGTGAAGTAGGGGTCGGACAGCCCCAGCATTTT. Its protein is CASSEVGVGQPQHF. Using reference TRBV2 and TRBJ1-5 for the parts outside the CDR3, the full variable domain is EPEVTQTPSHQVTQMGQEVILRCVPISNHLYFYWYRQILGQKVEFLVSFYNNEISEKSEIFDDQFSVERPDGSNFTLKIRSTKLEDSAMYFCASSEVGVGQPQHFGDGTRLSIL.

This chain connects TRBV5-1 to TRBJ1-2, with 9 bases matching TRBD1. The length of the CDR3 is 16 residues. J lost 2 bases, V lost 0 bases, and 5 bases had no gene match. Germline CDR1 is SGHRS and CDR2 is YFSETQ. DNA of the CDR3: TGCGCCAGCAGCTTGGCACAGGGGGCCGGGAACTATGGCTACACCTTC. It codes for CASSLAQGAGNYGYTF. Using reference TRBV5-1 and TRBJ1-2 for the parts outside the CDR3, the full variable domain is KAGVTQTPRYLIKTRGQQVTLSCSPISGHRSVSWYQQTPGQGLQFLFEYFSETQRNKGNFPGRFSGRQFSNSRSEMNVSTLELGDSALYLCASSLAQGAGNYGYTFGSGTRLTVV.

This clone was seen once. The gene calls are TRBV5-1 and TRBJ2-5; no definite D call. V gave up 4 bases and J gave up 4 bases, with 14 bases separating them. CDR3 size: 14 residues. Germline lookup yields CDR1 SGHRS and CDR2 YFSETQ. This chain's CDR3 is CASSPSTGVETQYF. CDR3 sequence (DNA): TGCGCCAGCAGCCCCTCGACCGGAGTAGAGACCCAGTACTTC.

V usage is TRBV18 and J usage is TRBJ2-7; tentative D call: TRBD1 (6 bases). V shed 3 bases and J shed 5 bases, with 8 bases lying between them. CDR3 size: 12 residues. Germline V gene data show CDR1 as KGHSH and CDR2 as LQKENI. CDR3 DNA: TGTGCCAGCTCACCGACAGGCCACGAGCAGTACTTC. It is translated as CASSPTGHEQYF.

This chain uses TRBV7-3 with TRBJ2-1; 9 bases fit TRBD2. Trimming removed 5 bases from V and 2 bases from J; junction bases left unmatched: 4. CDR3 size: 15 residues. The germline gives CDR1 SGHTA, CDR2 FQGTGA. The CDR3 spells CASSETSGTYNEQFF. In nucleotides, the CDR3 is TGTGCCAGCAGCGAGACTAGCGGTACCTACAATGAGCAGTTCTTC.

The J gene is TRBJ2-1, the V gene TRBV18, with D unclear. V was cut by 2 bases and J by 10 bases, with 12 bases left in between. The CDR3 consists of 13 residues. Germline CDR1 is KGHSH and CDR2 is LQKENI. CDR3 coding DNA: TGTGCCAGCTCACCAGCGCGCCCGGTCGAGCAGTTCTTC. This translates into CASSPARPVEQFF.

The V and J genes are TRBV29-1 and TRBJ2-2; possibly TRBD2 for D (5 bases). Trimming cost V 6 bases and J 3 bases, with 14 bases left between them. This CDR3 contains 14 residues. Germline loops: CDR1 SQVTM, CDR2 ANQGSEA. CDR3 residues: CSVEGGLDTGELFF. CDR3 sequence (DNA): TGCAGCGTAGAGGGTGGCCTCGACACCGGGGAGCTGTTTTTT.

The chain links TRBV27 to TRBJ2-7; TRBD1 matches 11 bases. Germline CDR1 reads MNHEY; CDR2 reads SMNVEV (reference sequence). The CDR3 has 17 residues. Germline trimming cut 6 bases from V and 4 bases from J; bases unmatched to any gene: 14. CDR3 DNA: TGTGCCAGCAGGCGGATGGGGACAGGGGGTATTCGTTACGAGCAGTACTTC. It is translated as CASRRMGTGGIRYEQYF.

CDR3 DNA: TGTGCCAGCAGTTTAGCCCCGGGAGGGGGTCATCAGCCCCAGCATTTT. It is translated as CASSLAPGGGHQPQHF. The chain recombines TRBV28 with TRBJ1-5; tentatively, D is TRBD1 (6 bases). CDR3 size: 16 residues. Per the germline V gene, CDR1 is MDHEN and CDR2 is SYDVKM. With 2 bases removed from V and 5 bases from J, the gap between germline ends came to 16 bases.

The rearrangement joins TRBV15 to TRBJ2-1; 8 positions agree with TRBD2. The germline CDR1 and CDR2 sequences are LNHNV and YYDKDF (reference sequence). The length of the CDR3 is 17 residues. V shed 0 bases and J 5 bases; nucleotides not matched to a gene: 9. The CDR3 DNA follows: TGTGCCACCAGCAGAGATGGGACGCGGGGGGAGAACAATGAGCAGTTCTTC. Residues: CATSRDGTRGENNEQFF.